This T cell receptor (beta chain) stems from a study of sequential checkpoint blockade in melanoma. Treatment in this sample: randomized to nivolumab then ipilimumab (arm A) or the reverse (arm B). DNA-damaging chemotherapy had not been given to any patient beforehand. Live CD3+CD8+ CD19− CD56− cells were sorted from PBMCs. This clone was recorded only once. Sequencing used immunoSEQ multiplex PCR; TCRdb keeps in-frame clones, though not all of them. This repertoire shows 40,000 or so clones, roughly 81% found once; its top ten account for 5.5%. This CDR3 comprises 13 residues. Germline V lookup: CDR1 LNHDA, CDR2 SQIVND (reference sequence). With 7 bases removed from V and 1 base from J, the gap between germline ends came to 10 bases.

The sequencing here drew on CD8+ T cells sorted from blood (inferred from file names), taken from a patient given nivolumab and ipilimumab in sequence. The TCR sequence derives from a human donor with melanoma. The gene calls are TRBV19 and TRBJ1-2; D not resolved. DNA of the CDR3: TGTGCCAGTAAGGCTAGAAGTAACTATGGCTACACCTTC. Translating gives CASKARSNYGYTF. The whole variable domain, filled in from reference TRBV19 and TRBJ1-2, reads DGGITQSPKYLFRKEGQNVTLSCEQNLNHDAMYWYRQDPGQGLRLIYYSQIVNDFQKGDIAEGYSVSREKKESFPLTVTSAQKNPTAFYLCASKARSNYGYTFGSGTRLTVV.